This T cell receptor beta chain was captured by sequencing in a study of blood T cell repertoires in COVID-19. About the study: From the United States, Italy and Spain came samples of acute and convalescent COVID-19.

V was trimmed by 9 bases and J by 1 base, leaving 15 bases between them. CDR3 size: 14 residues. The germline V gene encodes CDR1 ENHRY and CDR2 SYGVKD. The assay was immunoSEQ multiplex PCR, and TCRdb's table has in-frame clones only and misses some. The data contain over 150,000 clones, just under 85% of them singletons. The TCR originated in a woman over 75 with COVID-19, enrolled during active disease. The chain combines TRBV10-3 with TRBJ2-5, with D maybe TRBD1 (6 bases). Material for sequencing was peripheral blood. This CDR3 is CAITPGVGQETQYF. DNA for the CDR3: TGTGCCATAACCCCAGGGGTAGGCCAAGAGACCCAGTACTTC.